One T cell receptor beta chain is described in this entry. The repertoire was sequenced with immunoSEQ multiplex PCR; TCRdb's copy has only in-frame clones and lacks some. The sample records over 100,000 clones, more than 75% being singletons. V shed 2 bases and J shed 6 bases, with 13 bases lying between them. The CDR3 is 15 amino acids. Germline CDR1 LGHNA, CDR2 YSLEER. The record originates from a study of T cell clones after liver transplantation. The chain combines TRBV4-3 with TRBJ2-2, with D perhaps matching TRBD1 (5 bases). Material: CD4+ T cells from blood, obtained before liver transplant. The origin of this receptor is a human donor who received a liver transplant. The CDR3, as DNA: TGCGCCAGCAGCCAAATATCTGGGGCAGCCGGGGAGCTGTTTTTT. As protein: CASSQISGAAGELFF.